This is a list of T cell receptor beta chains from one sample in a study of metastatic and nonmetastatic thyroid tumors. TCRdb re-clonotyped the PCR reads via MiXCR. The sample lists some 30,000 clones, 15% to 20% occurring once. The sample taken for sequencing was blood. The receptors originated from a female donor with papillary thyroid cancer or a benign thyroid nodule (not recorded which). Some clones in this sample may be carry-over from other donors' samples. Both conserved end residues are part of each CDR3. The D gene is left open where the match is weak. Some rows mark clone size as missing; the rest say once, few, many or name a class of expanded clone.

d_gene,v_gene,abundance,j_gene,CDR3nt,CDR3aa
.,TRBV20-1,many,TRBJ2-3,TGCGGTGCTAGAGACGTATCCCCAGATACGCAGTATTTT,CGARDVSPDTQYF
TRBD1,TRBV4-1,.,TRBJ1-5,TGCGCCAGCAGCCAAGATTTGACAGGGATCAATCAGCCCCAGCATTTT,CASSQDLTGINQPQHF
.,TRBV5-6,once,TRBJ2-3,TGTGCCAGCAGCTTGGTGCAGCTCACAGATACGCAGTATTTT,CASSLVQLTDTQYF
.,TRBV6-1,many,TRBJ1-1,TGTGCCGGGGGTACGGACACTGAAGCTTTCTTT,CAGGTDTEAFF
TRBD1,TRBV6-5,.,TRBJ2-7,TGTGCCAGCAGTTACACCCCGGGACAGGGGGCCCGGGACGAGCAGTACTTC,CASSYTPGQGARDEQYF
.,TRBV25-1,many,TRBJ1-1,TGTGCCAGCAAGGGAATTGAAGCTTTCTTT,CASKGIEAFF
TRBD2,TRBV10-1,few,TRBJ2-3,TGCGCCAGCAGTGGAGAGCTAGCGGCAGGAACAGATACGCAGTATTTT,CASSGELAAGTDTQYF
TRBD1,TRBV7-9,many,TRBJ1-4,TGTGCCAGCAGCTTAGCGACAGGGCACGAAAAACTGTTTTTT,CASSLATGHEKLFF
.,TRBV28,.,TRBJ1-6,TGTGCCAGCAGGGCCGGACTTCGGAGCCTCCACTTT,CASRAGLRSLHF
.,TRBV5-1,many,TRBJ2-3,TGCGCCAGCAGCTTGGGACGGAGCACAGATACGCAGTATTTT,CASSLGRSTDTQYF
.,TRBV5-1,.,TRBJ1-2,TGCGCCAGCAGCTTGCAGGGTCTGAATGATGGCTACACCTTC,CASSLQGLNDGYTF
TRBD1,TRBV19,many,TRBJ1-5,TGTGCCAGTAGCGGGACAGGGAATCAGCCCCAGCATTTT,CASSGTGNQPQHF
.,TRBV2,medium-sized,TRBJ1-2,TGTGCCAGCAGGCCCCCAGTGTATGGCTACACCTTC,CASRPPVYGYTF
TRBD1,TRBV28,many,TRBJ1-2,TGTGCCAGCAGTCAGGGGGACTATGGCTACACCTTC,CASSQGDYGYTF
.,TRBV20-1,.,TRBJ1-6,TGCAGTGTCCCTCTGGACAGTATTAATTCACCCCTCCACTTT,CSVPLDSINSPLHF
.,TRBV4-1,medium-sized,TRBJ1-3,TGCGCCAGCAGCCAAGAGCGGGGTCTCTCTGGAAACACCATATATTTT,CASSQERGLSGNTIYF